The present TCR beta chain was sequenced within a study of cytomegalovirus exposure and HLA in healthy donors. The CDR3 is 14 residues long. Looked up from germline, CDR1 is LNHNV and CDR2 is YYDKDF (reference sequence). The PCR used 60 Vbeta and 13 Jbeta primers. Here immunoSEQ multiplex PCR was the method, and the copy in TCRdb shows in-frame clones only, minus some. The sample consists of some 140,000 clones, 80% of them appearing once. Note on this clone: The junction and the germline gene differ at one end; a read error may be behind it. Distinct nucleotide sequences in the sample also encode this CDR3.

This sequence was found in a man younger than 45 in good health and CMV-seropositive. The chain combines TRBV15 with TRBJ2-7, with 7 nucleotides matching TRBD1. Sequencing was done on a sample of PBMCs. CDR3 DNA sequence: TGTGCCACCAGCAGGGACAGGATGTCCTACGAGCAGTACTTT. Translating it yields CATSRDRMSYEQYF. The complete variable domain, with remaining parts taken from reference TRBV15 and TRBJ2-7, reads DAMVIQNPRYQVTQFGKPVTLSCSQTLNHNVMYWYQQKSSQAPKLLFHYYDKDFNNEADTPDNFQSRRPNTSFCFLDIRSPGLGDTAMYLCATSRDRMSYEQYFGPGTRLTVT.